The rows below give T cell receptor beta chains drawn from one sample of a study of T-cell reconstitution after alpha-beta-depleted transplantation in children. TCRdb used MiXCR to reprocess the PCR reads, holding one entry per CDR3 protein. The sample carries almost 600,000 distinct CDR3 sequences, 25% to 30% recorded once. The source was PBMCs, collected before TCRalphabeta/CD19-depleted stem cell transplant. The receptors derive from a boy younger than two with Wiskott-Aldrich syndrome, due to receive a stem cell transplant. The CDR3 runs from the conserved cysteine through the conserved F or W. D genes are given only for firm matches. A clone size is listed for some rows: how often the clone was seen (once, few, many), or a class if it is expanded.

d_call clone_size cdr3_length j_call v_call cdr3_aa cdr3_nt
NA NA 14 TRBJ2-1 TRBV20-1 CSASRRVSYNEQFF TGCAGTGCTAGCCGGAGAGTCTCCTACAATGAGCAGTTCTTC
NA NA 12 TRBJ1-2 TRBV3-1 CASSHGQNGYTF TGTGCCAGCAGCCACGGACAGAATGGCTACACCTTC
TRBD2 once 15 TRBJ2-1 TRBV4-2 CASSSGTSDDNEQFF TGTGCCAGCAGCTCCGGGACTAGCGACGACAATGAGCAGTTCTTC
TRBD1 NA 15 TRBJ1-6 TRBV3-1 CASSQGRGRDSPLHF TGTGCCAGCAGCCAAGGCAGGGGGCGCGATTCACCCCTCCACTTT
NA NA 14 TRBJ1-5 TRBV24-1 CATSGQVSNQPQHF TGTGCCACCAGTGGCCAGGTTAGCAATCAGCCCCAGCATTTT
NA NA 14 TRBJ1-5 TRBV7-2 CASSLGREPRPQHF TGTGCCAGCAGCTTAGGACGGGAACCGAGGCCCCAGCATTTT
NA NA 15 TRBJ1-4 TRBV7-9 CASSIQTGVREKLFF TGTGCCAGCAGTATCCAGACGGGAGTTAGGGAAAAACTGTTTTTT
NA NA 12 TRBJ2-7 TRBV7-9 CASSLVLYEQYF TGTGCCAGCAGCTTAGTTCTCTACGAGCAGTACTTC
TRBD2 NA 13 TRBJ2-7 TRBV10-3 CAAGRGGPYEQYF TGTGCCGCCGGGAGGGGAGGGCCCTACGAGCAGTACTTC
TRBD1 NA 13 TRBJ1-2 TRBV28 CASGNYRGSSYTF TGTGCCAGCGGAAATTACAGGGGTAGCTCATACACCTTC
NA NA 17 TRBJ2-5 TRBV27 CASSLSPPRGAQETQYF TGTGCCAGCAGTTTATCTCCCCCCCGTGGGGCCCAAGAGACCCAGTACTTC
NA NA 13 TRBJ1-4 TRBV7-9 CASSLAPAGKLFF TGTGCCAGCAGCTTAGCTCCGGCGGGAAAACTGTTTTTT
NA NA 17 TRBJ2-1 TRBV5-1 CASSPGGGGLSYNEQFF TGCGCCAGCAGCCCCGGCGGGGGCGGCCTCTCCTACAATGAGCAGTTCTTC
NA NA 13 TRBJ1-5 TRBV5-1 CASSGPNTDTQHF TGCGCCAGCAGCGGACCAAACACAGATACGCAGCATTTT
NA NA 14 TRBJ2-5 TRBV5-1 CASSQQGNAETQYF TGCGCCAGCAGCCAGCAGGGGAATGCGGAGACCCAGTACTTC
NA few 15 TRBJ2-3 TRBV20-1 CSARDSGYFTDTQYF TGCAGTGCTAGAGATAGCGGCTATTTCACAGATACGCAGTATTTT
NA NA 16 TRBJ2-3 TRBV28 CASSLIAVLGTDTQYF TGTGCCAGCAGTCTCATAGCGGTTCTTGGCACAGATACGCAGTATTTT
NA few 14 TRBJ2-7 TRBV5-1 CASSQWTAHYEQYF TGCGCCAGCAGCCAATGGACAGCCCACTACGAGCAGTACTTC
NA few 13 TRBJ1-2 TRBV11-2 CASSHGTPQSYTF TGTGCCAGCAGCCACGGGACCCCACAGAGCTACACCTTC
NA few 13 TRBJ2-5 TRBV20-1 CSARAGLQETQYF TGCAGTGCTAGAGCGGGGCTCCAAGAGACCCAGTACTTC
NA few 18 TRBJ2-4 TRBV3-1 CASSQGYLGGPAKNIQYF TGTGCCAGCAGCCAAGGATACCTAGGGGGACCAGCCAAAAACATTCAGTACTTC
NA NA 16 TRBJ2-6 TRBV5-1 CASSLEGPSGANVLTF TGCGCCAGCAGCTTGGAAGGGCCCTCTGGGGCCAACGTCCTGACTTTC
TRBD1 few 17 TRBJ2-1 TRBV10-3 CAISESRDRSSYNEQFF TGTGCCATCAGTGAGTCTCGGGACAGGAGCTCCTACAATGAGCAGTTCTTC
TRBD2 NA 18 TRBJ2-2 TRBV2 CASSGASGRGLADGELFF TGTGCCAGCAGTGGGGCTAGCGGGAGGGGCCTCGCGGACGGGGAGCTGTTTTTT
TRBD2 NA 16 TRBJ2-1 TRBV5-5 CASSFGLAGVSNEQFF TGTGCCAGCAGTTTTGGACTAGCGGGAGTTTCCAATGAGCAGTTCTTC
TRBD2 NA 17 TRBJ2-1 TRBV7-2 CASSLVGLAGGPIEQFF TGTGCCAGCAGCTTAGTTGGACTAGCGGGAGGGCCGATTGAGCAGTTCTTC
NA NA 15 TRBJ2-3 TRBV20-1 CSARDIGRGRDTQYF TGCAGTGCTAGAGATATCGGCAGGGGAAGAGATACGCAGTATTTT
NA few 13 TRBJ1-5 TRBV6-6 CASSPGQSQPQHF TGTGCCAGCAGCCCGGGACAATCGCAGCCCCAGCATTTT
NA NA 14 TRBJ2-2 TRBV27 CASSLGPSGGELFF TGTGCCAGCAGTTTGGGGCCCAGCGGCGGGGAGCTGTTTTTT
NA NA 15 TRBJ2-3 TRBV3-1 CASSHSRDSTDTQYF TGTGCCAGCAGCCATTCGCGGGACAGCACAGATACGCAGTATTTT
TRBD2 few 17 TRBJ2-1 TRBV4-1 CASSPKSGGSSYNEQFF TGCGCCAGCAGCCCGAAGAGCGGGGGAAGCTCCTACAATGAGCAGTTCTTC
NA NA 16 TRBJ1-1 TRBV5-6 CASHWRRAGLNTEAFF TGTGCCAGCCACTGGAGGAGGGCAGGACTGAACACTGAAGCTTTCTTT
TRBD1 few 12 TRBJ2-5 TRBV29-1 CSVGQGQETQYF TGCAGCGTCGGACAGGGACAAGAGACCCAGTACTTC
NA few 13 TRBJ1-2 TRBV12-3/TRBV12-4 CASSLPGVYGYTF TGTGCCAGCAGTTTACCAGGGGTCTATGGCTACACTTTC
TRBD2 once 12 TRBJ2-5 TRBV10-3 CAAGGYQETQYF TGTGCCGCGGGGGGGTACCAAGAGACCCAGTACTTC
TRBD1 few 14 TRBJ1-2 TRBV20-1 CSARSVQGAFGYTF TGCAGTGCTAGGTCGGTACAGGGGGCCTTTGGCTACACCTTC
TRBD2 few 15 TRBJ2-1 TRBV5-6 CASSLDTSGYNEQFF TGTGCCAGCAGCTTGGATACTAGCGGATACAATGAGCAGTTCTTC
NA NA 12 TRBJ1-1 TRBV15 CATSTDWTEAFF TGTGCCACCAGCACAGACTGGACTGAAGCTTTCTTT
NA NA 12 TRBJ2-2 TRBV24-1 CATAGWAGELFF TGTGCCACTGCAGGGTGGGCCGGGGAGCTGTTTTTT
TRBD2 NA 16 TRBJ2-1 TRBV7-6 CASKTTGTSVPNEQFF TGTGCCAGCAAAACTACCGGGACTAGCGTCCCCAATGAGCAGTTCTTC
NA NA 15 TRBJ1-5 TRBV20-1 CSARDAGNSNQPQHF TGCAGTGCTAGAGATGCCGGGAATAGCAATCAGCCCCAGCATTTT
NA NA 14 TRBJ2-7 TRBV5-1 CASSLATGDYEQYF TGCGCCAGCAGCTTGGCCACGGGGGACTACGAGCAGTACTTC
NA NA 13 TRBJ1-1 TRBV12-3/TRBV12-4 CASSPLRGAGTFF TGTGCCAGCAGTCCCCTGCGGGGGGCCGGAACTTTCTTT